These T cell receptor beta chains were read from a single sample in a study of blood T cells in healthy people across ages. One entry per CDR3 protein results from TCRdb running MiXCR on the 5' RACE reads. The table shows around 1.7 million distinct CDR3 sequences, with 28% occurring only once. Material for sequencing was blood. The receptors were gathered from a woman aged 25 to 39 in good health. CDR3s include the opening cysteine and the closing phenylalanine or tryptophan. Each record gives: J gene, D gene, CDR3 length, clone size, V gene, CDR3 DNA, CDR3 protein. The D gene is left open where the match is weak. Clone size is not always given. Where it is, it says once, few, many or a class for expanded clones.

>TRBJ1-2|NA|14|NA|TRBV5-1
TGCGCCGGCAGCTTAGAGCTACCTAACTATGGCTACACCTTC
CAGSLELPNYGYTF
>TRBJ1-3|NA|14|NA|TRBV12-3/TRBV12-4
TGTGCCAGCAGTTTGGGTATCTCTGGAAACACCATATATTTT
CASSLGISGNTIYF
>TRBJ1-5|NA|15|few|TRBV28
TGTGCCAGCAACCCCCTGCCAGGGAGCAATCAGCCCCAGCATTTT
CASNPLPGSNQPQHF
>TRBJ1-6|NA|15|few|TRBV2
TGTGCCAGCAGTGATGTGCAGGGGATTAATTCACCCCTCCACTTT
CASSDVQGINSPLHF
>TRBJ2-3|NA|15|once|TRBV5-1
TGCGCCAGCAGCTTAGCTAGCAGGCAACGAGATACGCAGTATTTT
CASSLASRQRDTQYF
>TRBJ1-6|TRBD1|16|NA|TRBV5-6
TGTGCCAGCAGTTTGGGAGGGGGACAGCGAAATTCACCCCTCCACTTT
CASSLGGGQRNSPLHF
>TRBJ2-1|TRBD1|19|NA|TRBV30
TGTGCCTGGAGTGTACTCGGGACAGGGTTATACAGGATACACAATGAGCAGTTCTTC
CAWSVLGTGLYRIHNEQFF
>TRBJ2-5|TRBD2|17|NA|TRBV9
TGTGCCAGCAGCGCCCGACCGACTAGCGGGGGGGCAGAGACCCAGTACTTC
CASSARPTSGGAETQYF
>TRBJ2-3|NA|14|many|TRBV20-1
TGCAGTGCTAGTCCCCTTGGCGGCGGCGGTACGCAGTATTTT
CSASPLGGGGTQYF
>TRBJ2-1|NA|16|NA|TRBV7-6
TGTGCCAGCAGCACTAGGGCGGCTAGCGCCTACAATGTGCAGTTCTTC
CASSTRAASAYNVQFF
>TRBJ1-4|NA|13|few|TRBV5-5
TGTGCCAGCAGCCCGGGGGCGGGGGAAAAACTGTTTTTT
CASSPGAGEKLFF